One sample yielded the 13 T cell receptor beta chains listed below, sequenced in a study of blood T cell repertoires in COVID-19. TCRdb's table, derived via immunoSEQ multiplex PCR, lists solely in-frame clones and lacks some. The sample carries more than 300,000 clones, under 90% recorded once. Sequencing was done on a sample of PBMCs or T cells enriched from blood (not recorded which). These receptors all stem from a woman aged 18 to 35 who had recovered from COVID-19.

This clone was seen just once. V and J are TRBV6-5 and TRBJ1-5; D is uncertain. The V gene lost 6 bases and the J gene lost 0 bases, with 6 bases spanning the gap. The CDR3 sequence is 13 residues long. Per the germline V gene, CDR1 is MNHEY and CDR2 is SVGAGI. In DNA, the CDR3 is TGTGCCAGCAGCTTACATAGCAATCAGCCCCAGCATTTT. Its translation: CASSLHSNQPQHF.

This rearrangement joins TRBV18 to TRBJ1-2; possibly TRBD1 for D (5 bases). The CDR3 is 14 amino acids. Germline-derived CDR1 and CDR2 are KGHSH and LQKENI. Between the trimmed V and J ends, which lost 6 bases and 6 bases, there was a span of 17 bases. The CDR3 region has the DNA TGTGCCAGCTCCCCGAGTACAGACAGTAATGGCTACACCTTC. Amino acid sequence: CASSPSTDSNGYTF.

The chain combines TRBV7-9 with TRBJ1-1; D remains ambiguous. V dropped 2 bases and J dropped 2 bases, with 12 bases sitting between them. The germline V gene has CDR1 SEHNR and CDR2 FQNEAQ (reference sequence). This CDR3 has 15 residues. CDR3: CASSLRVEGNTEAFF. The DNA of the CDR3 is TGTGCCAGCAGCTTACGGGTAGAAGGAAACACTGAAGCTTTCTTT.

In DNA, the CDR3 is TGTGCCAGCACCCTGCGGTTCCAGGGGGAGACCTACGAGCAGTACTTC. This sequence encodes CASTLRFQGETYEQYF. The chain joins TRBV5-5 to TRBJ2-7, with 7 positions matching TRBD1. Unmatched junction bases numbered 14, after V lost 6 bases and J lost 2 bases. CDR3 length equals 16 residues. Germline CDR1 reads SGHKS; CDR2 reads YYEKEE (reference sequence).

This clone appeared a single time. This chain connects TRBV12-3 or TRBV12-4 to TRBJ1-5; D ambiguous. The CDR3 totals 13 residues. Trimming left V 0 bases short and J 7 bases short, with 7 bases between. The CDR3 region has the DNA TGTGCCAGCAGTTTAGCGCCCCAGCAGCCCCAGCATTTT. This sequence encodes CASSLAPQQPQHF.

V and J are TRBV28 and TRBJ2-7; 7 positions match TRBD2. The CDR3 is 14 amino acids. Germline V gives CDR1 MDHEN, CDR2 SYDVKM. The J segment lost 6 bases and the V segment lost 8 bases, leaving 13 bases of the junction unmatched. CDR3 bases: TGTGCCAGCCGCCGTGGCGGGAGCGGTGGCGAGCAGTACTTC. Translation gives CASRRGGSGGEQYF.

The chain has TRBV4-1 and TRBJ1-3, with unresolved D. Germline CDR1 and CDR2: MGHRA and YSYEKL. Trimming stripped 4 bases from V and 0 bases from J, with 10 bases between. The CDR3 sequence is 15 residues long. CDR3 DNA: TGCGCCAGCAGCCCCACGGAGGTCTCTGGAAACACCATATATTTT. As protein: CASSPTEVSGNTIYF.

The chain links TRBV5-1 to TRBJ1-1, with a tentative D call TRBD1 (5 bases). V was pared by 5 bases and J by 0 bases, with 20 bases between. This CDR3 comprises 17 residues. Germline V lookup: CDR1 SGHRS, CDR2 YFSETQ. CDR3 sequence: CASSRNRQGTLNTEAFF. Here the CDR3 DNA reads TGCGCCAGCAGTCGGAATCGCCAGGGTACGTTGAACACTGAAGCTTTCTTT.

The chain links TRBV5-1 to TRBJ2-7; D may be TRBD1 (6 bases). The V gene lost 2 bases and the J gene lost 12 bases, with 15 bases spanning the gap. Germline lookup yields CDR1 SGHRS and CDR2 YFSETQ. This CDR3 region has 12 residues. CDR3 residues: CASSLDRPPLYF. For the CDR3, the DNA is TGCGCCAGCAGCTTAGACAGGCCACCGCTGTACTTC.

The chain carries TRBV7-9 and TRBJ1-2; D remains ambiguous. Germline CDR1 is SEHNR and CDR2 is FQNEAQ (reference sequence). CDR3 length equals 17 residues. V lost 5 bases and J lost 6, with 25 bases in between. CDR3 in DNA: TGTGCCAGCAGCCCCGAGCTTCCCCCCTCTTCGAGGGATGGCTACACCTTC. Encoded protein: CASSPELPPSSRDGYTF.

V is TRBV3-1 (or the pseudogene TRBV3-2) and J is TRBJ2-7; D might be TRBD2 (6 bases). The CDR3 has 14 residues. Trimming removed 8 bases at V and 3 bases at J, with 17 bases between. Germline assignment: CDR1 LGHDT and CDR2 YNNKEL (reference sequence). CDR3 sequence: CASRSTGAVYEQYF. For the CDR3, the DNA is TGTGCCAGCCGATCGACGGGAGCGGTCTACGAGCAGTACTTC.

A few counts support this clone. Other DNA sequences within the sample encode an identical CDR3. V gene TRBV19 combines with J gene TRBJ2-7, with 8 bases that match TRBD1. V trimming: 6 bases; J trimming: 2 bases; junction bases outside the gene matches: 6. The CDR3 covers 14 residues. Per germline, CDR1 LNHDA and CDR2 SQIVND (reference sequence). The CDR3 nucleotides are TGTGCCAGTAGCCCCGGACAGGGAACCTACGAGCAGTACTTC. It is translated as CASSPGQGTYEQYF. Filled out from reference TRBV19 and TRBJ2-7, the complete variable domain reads DGGITQSPKYLFRKEGQNVTLSCEQNLNHDAMYWYRQDPGQGLRLIYYSQIVNDFQKGDIAEGYSVSREKKESFPLTVTSAQKNPTAFYLCASSPGQGTYEQYFGPGTRLTVT.

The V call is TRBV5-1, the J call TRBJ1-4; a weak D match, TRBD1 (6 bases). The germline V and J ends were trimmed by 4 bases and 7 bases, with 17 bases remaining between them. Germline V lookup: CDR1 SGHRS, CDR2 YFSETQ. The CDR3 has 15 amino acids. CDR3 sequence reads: CASSKRTAFGEKLFF. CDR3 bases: TGCGCCAGCAGCAAGAGGACAGCTTTTGGTGAAAAACTGTTTTTT.